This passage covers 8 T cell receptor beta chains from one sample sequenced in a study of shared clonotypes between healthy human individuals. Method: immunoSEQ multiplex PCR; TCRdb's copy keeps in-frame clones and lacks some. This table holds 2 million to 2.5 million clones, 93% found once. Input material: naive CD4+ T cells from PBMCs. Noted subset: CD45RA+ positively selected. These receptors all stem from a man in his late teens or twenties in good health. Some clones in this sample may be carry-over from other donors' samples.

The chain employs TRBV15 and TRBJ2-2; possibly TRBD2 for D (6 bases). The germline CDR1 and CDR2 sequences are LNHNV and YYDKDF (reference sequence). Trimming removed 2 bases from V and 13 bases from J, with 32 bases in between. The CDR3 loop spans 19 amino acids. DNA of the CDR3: TGTGCCACCAGCAGAAGTCGTACCAGCGGCGGGTTGGGAGGCAGCGGGCTGTTTTTT. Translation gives CATSRSRTSGGLGGSGLFF.

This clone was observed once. CDR3 nucleotides: TGTGCCAGCAGTGACTGGGACATTAACACTGAAGCTTTCTTT. The encoded protein is CASSDWDINTEAFF. V gene TRBV2 combines with J gene TRBJ1-1, with a weak D call TRBD1 (6 bases). The CDR3 extends over 14 amino acids. Germline V gene sequence: CDR1 SNHLY, CDR2 FYNNEI. Trimming took off 3 bases at V and 2 bases at J, with 10 bases between the two ends.

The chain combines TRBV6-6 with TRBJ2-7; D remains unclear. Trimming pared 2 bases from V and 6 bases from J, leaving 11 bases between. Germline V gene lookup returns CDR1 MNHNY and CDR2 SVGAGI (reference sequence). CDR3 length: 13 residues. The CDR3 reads CASSYGPRSEQYF. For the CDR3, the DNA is TGTGCCAGCAGTTACGGTCCCCGCTCCGAGCAGTACTTC.

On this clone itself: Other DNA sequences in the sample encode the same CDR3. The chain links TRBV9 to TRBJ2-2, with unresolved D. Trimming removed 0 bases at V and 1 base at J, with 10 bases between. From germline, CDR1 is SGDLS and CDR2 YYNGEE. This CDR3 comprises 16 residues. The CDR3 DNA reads TGTGCCAGCAGCGTAGACGGCAGGTTGAACACCGGGGAGCTGTTTTTT. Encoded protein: CASSVDGRLNTGELFF.

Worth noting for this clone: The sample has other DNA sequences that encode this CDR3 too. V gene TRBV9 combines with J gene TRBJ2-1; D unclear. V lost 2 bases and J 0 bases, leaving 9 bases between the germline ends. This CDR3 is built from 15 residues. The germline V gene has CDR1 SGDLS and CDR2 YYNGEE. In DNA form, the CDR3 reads TGTGCCAGCAGCGTCGAACCGAGCTCCTACAATGAGCAGTTCTTC. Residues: CASSVEPSSYNEQFF.

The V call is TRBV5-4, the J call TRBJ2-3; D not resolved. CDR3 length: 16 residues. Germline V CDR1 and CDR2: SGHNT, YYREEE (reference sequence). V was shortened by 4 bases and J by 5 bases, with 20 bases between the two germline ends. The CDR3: CASSQDRSWVRDTQYF. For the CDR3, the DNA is TGTGCCAGCAGCCAAGATCGAAGCTGGGTGAGAGATACGCAGTATTTT.

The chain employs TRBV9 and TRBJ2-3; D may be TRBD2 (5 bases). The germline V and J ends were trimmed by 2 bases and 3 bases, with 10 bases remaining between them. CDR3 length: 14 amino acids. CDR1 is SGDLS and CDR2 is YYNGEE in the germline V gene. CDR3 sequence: CASSVSGFTDTQYF. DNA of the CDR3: TGTGCCAGCAGCGTGAGCGGTTTTACAGATACGCAGTATTTT.

The CDR3 sequence is CASSLFGQGGTDTQYF. DNA of the CDR3: TGTGCCAGCAGTTTATTTGGACAGGGGGGTACAGATACGCAGTATTTT. This chain uses TRBV27 with TRBJ2-3; 10 positions match TRBD1. The V gene end was trimmed by 1 base and the J gene end by 3 bases; junction bases not matched to a gene: 4. There are 16 residues in the CDR3. CDR1 is MNHEY and CDR2 is SMNVEV in the germline V gene (reference sequence).